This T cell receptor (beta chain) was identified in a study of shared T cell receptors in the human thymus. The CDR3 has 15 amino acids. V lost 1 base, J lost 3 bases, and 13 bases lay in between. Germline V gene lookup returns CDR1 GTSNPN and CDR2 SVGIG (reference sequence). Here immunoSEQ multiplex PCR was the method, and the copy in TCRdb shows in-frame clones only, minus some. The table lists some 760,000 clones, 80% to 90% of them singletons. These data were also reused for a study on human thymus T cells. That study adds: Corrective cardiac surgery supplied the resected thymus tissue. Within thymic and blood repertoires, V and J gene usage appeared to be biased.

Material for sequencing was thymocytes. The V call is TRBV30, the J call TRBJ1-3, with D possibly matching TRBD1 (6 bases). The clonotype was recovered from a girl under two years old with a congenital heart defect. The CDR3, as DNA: TGTGCCTGGAGTGATACAGGGTACGGTGGAAACACCATATATTTT. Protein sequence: CAWSDTGYGGNTIYF.